The 28 T cell receptor beta chains given below trace back to one sample, sequenced in a study of blood T cells in healthy people across ages (dated by TCRdb to between 2014 and 2016). The library was obtained by 5' RACE. Sequencer: Illumina HiSeq 2500. A second roughly 6 to 12 cycle PCR used a sample-barcoded 5' primer and a J-beta primer mix. TCRdb reprocessed the public reads (quality trimming at Q25 with fastp, clone calling with MiXCR) and kept in-frame beta chains. Each CDR3 protein gets just one entry, which takes the most common genes and DNA from the rows behind it. This sample has around 970,000 distinct CDR3 sequences in its table, and roughly 50% of those were observed once. The ten largest clones add up to over 20% of the sample. The specimen was blood. These receptors all stem from a woman in her sixties in good health.

The sample holds a few counts of this clonotype. The rearrangement joins TRBV29-1 to TRBJ2-1; no definite D call. CDR3 length equals 15 residues. Germline CDR1 is SQVTM and CDR2 is ANQGSEA. Between the trimmed V and J ends, which lost 2 bases and 7 bases, there was a span of 18 bases. Here the CDR3 reads CSVEPPLSWGNEQFF. The CDR3 bases are TGCAGCGTTGAACCCCCGCTGAGTTGGGGAAATGAGCAGTTCTTC.

The rearrangement links TRBV4-3 to TRBJ2-5; 7 bases match TRBD1. Germline trimming cut 1 base from V and 5 bases from J; bases unmatched to any gene: 7. From germline, CDR1 is LGHNA and CDR2 YSLEER. The CDR3 length is 15 residues. The CDR3 region is CASSQAPTGYETQYF. The DNA for the CDR3 is TGCGCCAGCAGCCAAGCCCCGACAGGGTATGAGACCCAGTACTTC.

Ten or more counts support this clonotype. V gene TRBV10-3 combines with J gene TRBJ2-7; 14 bases match TRBD2. The trim removed 5 bases at V and 4 bases at J, leaving 4 bases unmatched. The CDR3 spans 15 residues. Per germline, CDR1 ENHRY and CDR2 SYGVKD. The CDR3 sequence is CAISFGTSGSYEQYF. The CDR3 DNA follows: TGTGCCATCAGTTTTGGGACTAGCGGGAGTTACGAGCAGTACTTC.

The J gene is TRBJ2-1, the V gene TRBV5-1; the D is unclear. This CDR3 contains 14 residues. Germline-derived CDR1 and CDR2 are SGHRS and YFSETQ. V lost 1 base and J lost 7, with 12 bases in between. CDR3 sequence reads: CASSLLGSPNEQFF. CDR3 DNA: TGCGCCAGCAGCTTGTTGGGGTCCCCAAATGAGCAGTTCTTC.

V and J are TRBV12-3 or TRBV12-4 and TRBJ2-5, with TRBD1 identical over 7 bases. The ends lost 2 bases at V and 3 bases at J; junction bases unmatched: 6. The CDR3 runs 15 residues. DNA of the CDR3: TGTGCCAGCAGTTTATCAGGACAGGAAAAAGAGACCCAGTACTTC. It specifies CASSLSGQEKETQYF.

This rearrangement joins TRBV6-1 to TRBJ2-7; 10 bases align to TRBD1. The V gene end was trimmed by 6 bases and the J gene end by 0 bases; junction bases not matched to a gene: 11. The CDR3 loop spans 17 amino acids. Germline V gene data show CDR1 as MNHNS and CDR2 as SASEGT. Here the CDR3 DNA reads TGTGCCAGCAGCCTACCGGGACAGGGGATACACTCCTACGAGCAGTACTTC. Its translation: CASSLPGQGIHSYEQYF.

This chain links TRBV12-3 or TRBV12-4 with TRBJ2-3; D remains ambiguous. The CDR3 length is 14 residues. V was pared by 1 base and J by 4 bases, with 9 bases between. CDR3 sequence reads: CASSLVAPSDTQYF. The CDR3 DNA is TGTGCCAGCAGTTTAGTCGCGCCTTCAGATACGCAGTATTTT.

The chain links TRBV27 to TRBJ2-7; tentatively, D is TRBD2 (6 bases). The V end lost 2 bases, the J end lost 0 bases, and 14 bases lay between the germline ends. The CDR3 totals 16 residues. CDR1 and CDR2 from the germline V gene are MNHEY and SMNVEV (reference sequence). The DNA for the CDR3 is TGTGCCAGCAGTTTAACCCCCGGGGGATTCTCCTACGAGCAGTACTTC. It specifies CASSLTPGGFSYEQYF.

To note about this clonotype: Relative to the germline gene, one junction end is altered; a read error may explain this. The chain recombines TRBV28 with TRBJ2-7; TRBD2 might be the D (5 bases). CDR1 is MDHEN, CDR2 SYDVKM, per germline. The CDR3 sequence is 13 residues long. The CDR3 loop is CAGSSPPGGEQYF. In DNA form, the CDR3 reads TGTGCCGGCAGTTCCCCCCCCGGCGGGGAGCAGTACTTC.

The table lists this clonotype with a few counts. It may be a read error: a sequence one base away is much more abundant. The gene calls are TRBV20-1 and TRBJ2-3; D is ambiguous. Deletions cut 5 bases from V and 0 bases from J, with 6 bases between. This CDR3 region has 12 residues. Germline-derived CDR1 and CDR2 are DFQATT and SNEGSKA (reference sequence). As DNA, the CDR3 is TGCAGTGCTGGAGCTAGCACAGATACGCAGTATTTT. It yields the protein CSAGASTDTQYF.

This chain links TRBV20-1 with TRBJ1-2; TRBD1 is a possible D gene (6 bases). The CDR3 length is 12 residues. CDR1 and CDR2 (germline): DFQATT, SNEGSKA (reference sequence). CDR3 region: CSSLGGDYGYTF. DNA for the CDR3: TGCAGCTCCCTAGGGGGGGACTATGGCTACACCTTC.

This chain uses TRBV29-1 with TRBJ2-7; 12 nucleotides agree with TRBD2. The J call may be wrong; the DNA end is better matched by TRBJ2-5. This CDR3 spans 15 amino acids. CDR1 is SQVTM and CDR2 is ANQGSEA in the germline V gene. Here the CDR3 reads CSVVLLAGGQVTQYF. For the CDR3, the DNA is TGCAGCGTTGTCCTCCTAGCGGGAGGGCAGGTGACCCAGTACTTC.

This clonotype was observed a single time. This chain joins TRBV4-1 and TRBJ2-3; 11 nucleotides match TRBD1. CDR3 size: 17 residues. With 0 bases clipped from V and 0 bases from J, the junction kept 2 bases outside the gene matches. Germline V gives CDR1 MGHRA, CDR2 YSYEKL. The CDR3 DNA reads as TGCGCCAGCAGCCAAGACGGGACAGGGGGGAGCACAGATACGCAGTATTTT. It yields the protein CASSQDGTGGSTDTQYF.

This clonotype was seen only a few times. The V gene is TRBV3-1, the J gene TRBJ2-3; 13 bases align to TRBD2. V dropped 9 bases and J dropped 6; count of bases not matched to a gene: 3. The CDR3 runs 13 residues. The germline gives CDR1 LGHDT, CDR2 YNNKEL (reference sequence). The CDR3 coding sequence is TGTGCCAGGGGACTAGCGGGATCGGATACGCAGTATTTT. Protein product: CARGLAGSDTQYF.

This clonotype was observed a handful of times. This chain links TRBV7-2 with TRBJ1-5; 7 nucleotides line up with TRBD1. The CDR3 has 14 amino acids. Germline CDR1 is SGHTA and CDR2 is FQGNSA. Trimming at V came to 5 bases and at J to 7 bases, leaving 8 bases not matched to a gene. This CDR3 is CASSRDRVGQPQHF. DNA of the CDR3: TGTGCCAGCAGCCGTGACAGGGTAGGGCAGCCCCAGCATTTT. Drawing the rest from reference TRBV7-2 and TRBJ1-5, the complete variable domain is GAGVSQSPSNKVTEKGKDVELRCDPISGHTALYWYRQSLGQGLEFLIYFQGNSAPDKSGLPSDRFSAERTGGSVSTLTIQRTQQEDSAVYLCASSRDRVGQPQHFGDGTRLSIL.

The CDR3 loop reads CASSLRRSGGYNEQYF. The CDR3 bases are TGTGCCAGCAGTTTAAGACGGTCAGGCGGATACAATGAGCAGTACTTC. The V call is TRBV28, the J call TRBJ2-7; D remains ambiguous. The CDR3 has 16 amino acids. Germline CDR1 reads MDHEN; CDR2 reads SYDVKM. The V gene lost 2 bases and the J gene lost 7 bases, with 21 bases spanning the gap.

The chain recombines TRBV10-2 with TRBJ2-5; D is unclear. The DNA end lines up better with TRBJ2-7; the J call may be wrong. The CDR3 extends over 13 amino acids. The germline V gene has CDR1 WSHSY and CDR2 SAAADI. The CDR3 loop is CASRTPSKHEQYF. The CDR3 DNA is TGCGCCAGCAGGACACCCTCAAAACACGAGCAGTACTTC.

The rearrangement links TRBV14 to TRBJ1-1, with 11 bases identical to TRBD1. This CDR3 spans 16 amino acids. Trimming cost V 3 bases and J 11 bases; bases outside gene matches: 14. Per the germline V gene, CDR1 is SGHDN and CDR2 is FVKESK. This CDR3 reads CASSQTSGQGVLRAFF. CDR3 DNA: TGTGCCAGCAGCCAGACTTCGGGACAGGGGGTACTGCGTGCTTTCTTT.

The rearrangement uses TRBV5-1 and TRBJ1-2, with D possibly matching TRBD1 (5 bases). This CDR3 has 14 residues. The ends were cut back, 2 bases at V and 8 bases at J, with 16 bases in the middle. Per germline, CDR1 SGHRS and CDR2 YFSETQ. This CDR3 reads CASSLSQGEEGYTF. As DNA, the CDR3 is TGCGCCAGCAGCTTAAGCCAGGGTGAAGAGGGCTACACCTTC.

V gene TRBV20-1 combines with J gene TRBJ1-5; 8 nucleotides match TRBD1. CDR1 and CDR2 (germline): DFQATT, SNEGSKA (reference sequence). Trimming at V came to 4 bases and at J to 4 bases, leaving 6 bases not matched to a gene. This CDR3 has 14 residues. The CDR3 reads CSAIPDRANQPQHF. In DNA, the CDR3 is TGCAGTGCTATCCCGGACAGGGCAAATCAGCCCCAGCATTTT.

This chain links TRBV28 with TRBJ1-2, with D tentatively TRBD1 (5 bases). Trimming stripped 5 bases from V and 0 bases from J, with 7 bases between. CDR3 length: 13 residues. Looked up from germline, CDR1 is MDHEN and CDR2 is SYDVKM. In nucleotides, the CDR3 is TGTGCCAGCAGTACAGGTTCTAACTATGGCTACACCTTC. Its protein product is CASSTGSNYGYTF.

The J gene is TRBJ2-1, the V gene TRBV20-1, with D tentatively TRBD2 (6 bases). There are 16 residues in the CDR3. V was pared by 0 bases and J by 5 bases, with 17 bases between. CDR1 and CDR2 from the germline V gene are DFQATT and SNEGSKA (reference sequence). CDR3 residues: CSARDIGVGLNNEQFF. The CDR3, as DNA: TGCAGTGCTAGAGATATCGGGGTCGGACTAAACAATGAGCAGTTCTTC.

The rearrangement joins TRBV7-2 to TRBJ1-1; no firm D call. Germline CDR1 is SGHTA and CDR2 is FQGNSA. CDR3 length equals 15 residues. Between the trimmed V and J ends, which lost 1 base and 0 bases, there was a span of 9 bases. For the CDR3, the DNA is TGTGCCAGCAGCTTAGGTGCGAGAGTGAACACTGAAGCTTTCTTT. It translates to CASSLGARVNTEAFF. The full variable domain, rest sourced from reference TRBV7-2 and TRBJ1-1, is GAGVSQSPSNKVTEKGKDVELRCDPISGHTALYWYRQSLGQGLEFLIYFQGNSAPDKSGLPSDRFSAERTGGSVSTLTIQRTQQEDSAVYLCASSLGARVNTEAFFGQGTRLTVV.

The V and J genes are TRBV18 and TRBJ2-4; the D is unclear. The assigned J gene may be wrong: the sequence end matches TRBJ2-5 better. The CDR3 contains 13 residues. CDR1 is KGHSH and CDR2 is LQKENI in the germline V gene. This chain's CDR3 is CASSPYAEETQYF. The CDR3 nucleotides read TGTGCCAGCTCACCCTATGCAGAAGAGACCCAGTACTTC.

The rearrangement uses TRBV4-2 and TRBJ2-1; 7 nucleotides line up with TRBD1. Germline V gene lookup returns CDR1 LGHNA and CDR2 YNFKEQ. Germline trimming cut 0 bases from V and 6 bases from J; bases unmatched to any gene: 2. This CDR3 spans 14 amino acids. Here the CDR3 DNA reads TGTGCCAGCAGCCAAGATGGGACAGTCAATGAGCAGTTCTTC. Its translation is CASSQDGTVNEQFF.

This clonotype has just a few counts. The chain has TRBV4-2 and TRBJ2-4; 9 bases agree with TRBD2. Germline V lookup: CDR1 LGHNA, CDR2 YNFKEQ. The CDR3 is 15 amino acids. V dropped 0 bases and J dropped 6; count of bases not matched to a gene: 3. The CDR3 DNA is TGTGCCAGCAGCCAAGATGAACTAGCGGGAAACATTCAGTACTTC. Translating it yields CASSQDELAGNIQYF.

With respect to this clonotype: At one of its ends the junction is not consistent with the germline gene, which may arise from a read error. The chain has TRBV6-5 and TRBJ2-3, with 8 bases that match TRBD2. The length of the CDR3 is 17 residues. The germline V gene encodes CDR1 MNHEY and CDR2 SVGAGI. Here the CDR3 reads CTSSWERREGSTDTQYF. The CDR3 bases are TGTACCAGCAGTTGGGAGAGACGGGAGGGGAGCACAGATACGCAGTATTTT.

Only a few counts were recorded for this clonotype. J is TRBJ2-3 and V is TRBV27; D is uncertain. V dropped 8 bases and J dropped 3 bases, with 15 bases sitting between them. CDR3 length: 14 amino acids. Germline V gene lookup returns CDR1 MNHEY and CDR2 SMNVEV (reference sequence). In DNA, the CDR3 is TGTGCCAGCGGAAGGGCCTTTGAGACAGATACGCAGTATTTT. Protein sequence: CASGRAFETDTQYF.